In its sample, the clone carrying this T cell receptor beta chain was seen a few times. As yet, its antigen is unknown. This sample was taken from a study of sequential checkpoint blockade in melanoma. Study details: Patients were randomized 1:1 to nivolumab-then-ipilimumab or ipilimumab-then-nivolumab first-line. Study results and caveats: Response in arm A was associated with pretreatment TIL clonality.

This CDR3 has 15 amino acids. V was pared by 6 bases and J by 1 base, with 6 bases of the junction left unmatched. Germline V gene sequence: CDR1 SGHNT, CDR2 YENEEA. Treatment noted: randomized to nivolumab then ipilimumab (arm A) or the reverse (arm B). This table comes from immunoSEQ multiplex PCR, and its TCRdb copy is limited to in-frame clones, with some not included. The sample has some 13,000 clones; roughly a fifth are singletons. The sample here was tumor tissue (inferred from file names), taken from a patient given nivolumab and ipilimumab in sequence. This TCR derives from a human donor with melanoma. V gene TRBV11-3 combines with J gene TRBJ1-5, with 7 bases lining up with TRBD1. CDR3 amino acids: CASSAGGLSNQPQHF. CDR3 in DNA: TGTGCCAGCAGTGCAGGGGGTTTAAGCAATCAGCCCCAGCATTTT.